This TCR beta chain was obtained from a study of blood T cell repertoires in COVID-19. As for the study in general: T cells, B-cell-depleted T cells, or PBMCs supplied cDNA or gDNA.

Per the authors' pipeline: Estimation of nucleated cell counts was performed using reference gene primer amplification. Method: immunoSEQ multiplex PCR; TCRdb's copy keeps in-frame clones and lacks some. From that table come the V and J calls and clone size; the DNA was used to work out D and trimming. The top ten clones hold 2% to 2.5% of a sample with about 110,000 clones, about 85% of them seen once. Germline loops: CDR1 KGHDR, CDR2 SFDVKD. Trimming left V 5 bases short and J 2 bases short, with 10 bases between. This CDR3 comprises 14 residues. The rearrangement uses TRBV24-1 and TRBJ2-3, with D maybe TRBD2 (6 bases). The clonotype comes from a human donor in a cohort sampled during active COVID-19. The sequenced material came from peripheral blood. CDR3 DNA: TGTGCCACCAGTGCTAGGGGACTCACAGATACGCAGTATTTT. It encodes CATSARGLTDTQYF.